This T cell receptor (beta chain) was sequenced for a study of cytomegalovirus exposure and HLA in healthy donors. Study-wide findings and caveats: In a later analysis, V- and J-gene trimming of beta chains associated with a DCLRE1C missense variant, replicated independently. Indistinguishability led to the exclusion of some V segments, TRBV6-2 and TRBV6-3 included.

Of note for this clone: Its antigen is undetermined.

PCR primers comprised 60 Vbeta and 13 Jbeta primers. Produced via immunoSEQ multiplex PCR; TCRdb's table is partial and in-frame only. This table has 130,000 or so clones, about 70% appearing once. Germline lookup yields CDR1 MDHEN and CDR2 SYDVKM. V lost 10 bases and J lost 8, with 27 bases in between. CDR3 length equals 16 residues. This chain joins TRBV28 and TRBJ1-5; no clear D gene. The sequenced material came from PBMCs. The TCR sequence derives from a middle-aged woman in good health and CMV-seropositive. This chain's CDR3 is CAIARVIPDGIEPQHF. In nucleotides, the CDR3 is TGTGCCATCGCACGGGTTATTCCTGACGGAATAGAGCCCCAGCATTTT.